The rows below give T cell receptor beta chains drawn from one sample of a study of OX40 agonist ivuxolimab in advanced cancers. The data were produced by immunoSEQ multiplex PCR, yet TCRdb's version contains in-frame clones alone and is incomplete. Of approximately 91,000 clones detected, about 86% appear once; the ten largest clones hold 2%. The starting material was CD4+ or CD8+ T cells sorted from blood, obtained in a trial of the OX40 agonist ivuxolimab. The receptors shown here come from an adult with an advanced solid tumor such as melanoma, head and neck, liver or kidney cancer. Each CDR3 is given without its conserved first and last residue. The order of the fields is V gene, J gene, CDR3 length, CDR3 protein.

TRBV5-1	TRBJ1-1	10	ASATVDTEAF
TRBV20-1	TRBJ1-1	9	SAEDWERAF
TRBV4-1	TRBJ1-2	11	ASSLEQGYGYT
TRBV28	TRBJ1-2	11	ASSIQGGGGYT
TRBV6-4	TRBJ2-2	12	ASSPQGNTGELF
TRBV19	TRBJ1-5	13	ASSIDPGGGQPQH
TRBV5-1	TRBJ1-3	14	ASSPRSGEPGNTIY
TRBV9	TRBJ1-2	12	ASSISGTDYGYT
TRBV5-1	TRBJ2-7	12	ASRTSGGAYEQY
TRBV5-3	TRBJ2-1	15	ARSLDFGGGARNEQF
TRBV18	TRBJ2-3	12	ASSADRATDTQY
TRBV6-1	TRBJ2-3	13	ASSVGTGMTDTQY
TRBV28	TRBJ2-7	12	ASSSRTGVNEQY
TRBV5-6	TRBJ2-1	12	ASSFPGLAGEQF
TRBV5-5	TRBJ2-3	12	ASSLRQSTDTQY
TRBV5-1	TRBJ2-2	12	ASSPRPNTGELF
TRBV18	TRBJ1-3	13	ASSQSTGAGNTIY
TRBV7-9	TRBJ1-1	13	ASSHMRGANTEAF
TRBV7-9	TRBJ2-2	14	ASSLLPWGNTGELF
TRBV7-2	TRBJ1-1	12	ASSLGTWDTEAF
TRBV7-3	TRBJ1-2	13	ASSLDGTGYYGYT
TRBV7-9	TRBJ2-5	13	ASSENENLGLWQY
TRBV11-3	TRBJ2-2	13	ASSLEGRDTGELF
TRBV19	TRBJ1-1	11	ASSLRGRTEAF
TRBV6-1	TRBJ1-6	13	ASMLRGGNNSPLH
TRBV2	TRBJ2-3	14	ASSARTSGGADTQY
TRBV27	TRBJ2-7	15	ASSFHGLAGRAGEQY
TRBV28	TRBJ1-2	9	ASKAAYGYT
TRBV5-4	TRBJ2-2	14	ASSPHGGLDTGELF
TRBV7-2	TRBJ1-3	14	ASSLASTGGRNTIY
TRBV27	TRBJ2-3	14	ASRELAGGTTDTQY
TRBV7-2	TRBJ1-2	12	ASSPVRFRDGYT
TRBV11-2	TRBJ1-1	12	ASSFASGTTEAF
TRBV6-6	TRBJ1-3	9	ASSRGDTIY
TRBV7-2	TRBJ1-2	13	ASSSRYRGVGGYT
TRBV5-5	TRBJ1-2	13	ASSPAGVYNYGYT
TRBV5-4	TRBJ1-6	13	ASSADRGESSPLH
TRBV18	TRBJ1-5	12	ASSLGQRNQPQH
TRBV10-3	TRBJ2-3	14	AISLTSGEEGDTQY
TRBV5-1	TRBJ1-1	13	ASSPQVGRNTEAF
TRBV10-1	TRBJ2-5	11	ASSASGQETQY
TRBV5-4	TRBJ2-5	13	ASSSMTGTLETQY
TRBV14	TRBJ2-3	16	ASSQPGLAGGYTDTQY
TRBV11-3	TRBJ2-1	16	ASSSGSTPPRSYNEQF
TRBV14	TRBJ1-3	14	ASSRRLGSSGNTIY
TRBV6-6	TRBJ1-2	13	ASRAEEGGPYGYT
TRBV28	TRBJ1-2	13	ASSFRQGVYYGYT